One and the same sample provided the 29 T cell receptor beta chains below, sequenced in a study of beta chain features in type 1 diabetes. General study results and limits: Within each of all four CD4+ subsets, Type 1 diabetes patients had TCRB CDR3s that were moderately but significantly shorter.

Expressed TCRB transcripts were sequenced because the isolated RNA had all been reverse transcribed beforehand. Sequencing used immunoSEQ multiplex PCR; TCRdb keeps in-frame clones, though not all of them. The sample lists 600,000 to 700,000 clones; around 11% were seen once. Their specific antigens are unknown. What was sequenced was naive CD4+ T cells from blood. The source of these receptors is a man aged 25-40 years with type 1 diabetes.

The rearrangement uses TRBV18 and TRBJ2-2; D may match TRBD1 or TRBD2 (5 bases each). The CDR3 is made up of 16 amino acids. Germline CDR1 is KGHSH and CDR2 is LQKENI. The V gene lost 2 bases and the J gene lost 7 bases, with 17 bases spanning the gap. The chain's CDR3 is CASSPTGAIISGELFF. CDR3 nucleotides: TGTGCCAGCTCACCAACCGGGGCAATTATCAGCGGGGAGCTGTTTTTT.

This clone was detected only a few times. The chain uses TRBV7-3 and TRBJ1-3; 9 bases fit TRBD1. V was pared by 6 bases and J by 2 bases, with 5 bases of the junction left unmatched. CDR1 SGHTA and CDR2 FQGTGA come from the germline V gene. The CDR3 consists of 15 residues. CDR3 in DNA: TGTGCCAGCAGTCAAACAGGGGGCCCTGGAAACACCATATATTTT. The encoded protein is CASSQTGGPGNTIYF.

This clone appeared a few times. The rearrangement uses TRBV25-1 and TRBJ1-2, with D hard to call. The germline CDR1 and CDR2 sequences are MGHDK and SYGVNS. Trimming took 0 bases from V and 4 from J, leaving 9 bases between them. The CDR3 totals 14 residues. CDR3 coding DNA: TGTGCCAGCAGTGAATATGCAACTAGCTATGGCTACACCTTC. It yields the protein CASSEYATSYGYTF.

The chain has TRBV7-2 and TRBJ1-5; 7 bases are a match to TRBD1. The V gene end was trimmed by 6 bases and the J gene end by 6 bases; junction bases not matched to a gene: 8. This CDR3 comprises 14 residues. The germline V gene encodes CDR1 SGHTA and CDR2 FQGNSA. CDR3 protein: CASSYDRVGQPQHF. In DNA, the CDR3 is TGTGCCAGCAGTTATGACAGGGTGGGTCAGCCCCAGCATTTT.

Many counts were recorded for this clone. The chain combines TRBV12-5 with TRBJ2-1, with TRBD1 matching 10 bases. The CDR3 is 16 residues long. Germline CDR1 LGHNT, CDR2 FRNRAP. Trimming took 1 base from V and 8 from J; bases not matched to a gene: 8. The DNA for the CDR3 is TGTGCTAGTGGTTTGGACCCCGGGGGGACAGGGGATGAGCAGTTCTTC. Translation gives CASGLDPGGTGDEQFF.

This clone was detected only a few times. The chain joins TRBV25-1 to TRBJ2-3; possible D gene TRBD2, 5 bases. The germline V gene encodes CDR1 MGHDK and CDR2 SYGVNS. This CDR3 contains 13 residues. Trimming removed 2 bases at V and 3 bases at J, with 6 bases between. CDR3 bases: TGTGCCAGCAGTGAAAGGGAGACAGATACGCAGTATTTT. It yields the protein CASSERETDTQYF. The full variable domain, with the rest looked up from reference TRBV25-1 and TRBJ2-3, is EADIYQTPRYLVIGTGKKITLECSQTMGHDKMYWYQQDPGMELHLIHYSYGVNSTEKGDLSSESTVSRIRTEHFPLTLESARPSHTSQYLCASSERETDTQYFGPGTRLTVL.

J is TRBJ2-1 and V is TRBV4-3; 11 bases are shared with TRBD1. J gave up 12 bases and V 4 bases, and 11 bases lay outside the gene matches. Germline CDR1 LGHNA, CDR2 YSLEER. The CDR3 extends over 15 amino acids. CDR3 DNA: TGCGCCAGCAGCCGAGGACAGGGGGCGGATCTCGGGCAGTTCTTC. Protein: CASSRGQGADLGQFF.

This clone has just a few counts. The rearrangement links TRBV29-1 to TRBJ1-3; D is undetermined. This CDR3 contains 15 residues. Germline-derived CDR1 and CDR2 are SQVTM and ANQGSEA. Trimming left V 4 bases short and J 1 base short, with 14 bases between. The CDR3 nucleotides are TGCAGCGTTGGAGACCCCGGAGGATCTGGAAACACCATATATTTT. Residues: CSVGDPGGSGNTIYF.

This clone was recorded a few times. The chain carries TRBV7-2 and TRBJ2-1; D may be TRBD2 (7 bases). Germline CDR1 SGHTA, CDR2 FQGNSA. CDR3 length: 14 amino acids. Trimming left V 4 bases short and J 4 bases short, with 11 bases between. CDR3 in amino acids: CASSSGGAYNEQFF. DNA of the CDR3: TGTGCCAGCAGCTCTGGGGGGGCTTACAATGAGCAGTTCTTC.

This chain joins TRBV6-6 and TRBJ2-1; D not resolved. With 2 bases removed from V and 0 bases from J, the gap between germline ends came to 8 bases. Germline assignment: CDR1 MNHNY and CDR2 SVGAGI (reference sequence). The CDR3 has 15 residues. For the CDR3, the DNA is TGTGCCAGCAGTTACGGGCAGAACTCCTACAATGAGCAGTTCTTC. Its translation is CASSYGQNSYNEQFF.

This clone occurred a few times. The chain carries TRBV7-6 and TRBJ2-5, with unresolved D. This CDR3 has 13 residues. V was cut by 5 bases and J by 1 base, with 8 bases left in between. Per germline, CDR1 SGHVS and CDR2 FNYEAQ. The CDR3 DNA sequence: TGTGCCAGCAGCCTGGCTTCCCAAGAGACCCAGTACTTC. Translated, it gives CASSLASQETQYF.

The table lists this clone with a few counts. The V gene is TRBV30, the J gene TRBJ1-5; TRBD1 might be the D (5 bases). V lost 4 bases to trimming and J lost 0 bases, with 13 bases between them. The CDR3 spans 15 residues. Germline V gene lookup returns CDR1 GTSNPN and CDR2 SVGIG (reference sequence). The CDR3 sequence is CAWNPRGGSNQPQHF. CDR3 nucleotides: TGTGCCTGGAACCCTAGGGGAGGTAGCAATCAGCCCCAGCATTTT.

This clone was found a few times. The chain employs TRBV18 and TRBJ1-5, with D maybe TRBD1 (5 bases). V was clipped by 6 bases and J by 10 bases, with 19 bases between them. The CDR3 consists of 14 residues. In germline, CDR1 is KGHSH, CDR2 LQKENI. CDR3 loop: CASSQQELGRPQHF. Here the CDR3 DNA reads TGTGCCAGCTCTCAACAGGAATTGGGCCGTCCCCAGCATTTT. The full variable domain, its missing parts supplied by reference TRBV18 and TRBJ1-5, is NAGVMQNPRHLVRRRGQEARLRCSPMKGHSHVYWYRQLPEEGLKFMVYLQKENIIDESGMPKERFSAEFPKEGPSILRIQQVVRGDSAAYFCASSQQELGRPQHFGDGTRLSIL.

This clone was counted between two and nine times. J is TRBJ2-1 and V is TRBV29-1; either TRBD1 or TRBD2 may fit D (6 bases each). Deletions cut 8 bases from V and 4 bases from J, with 15 bases between. The CDR3 length is 13 residues. CDR1 SQVTM and CDR2 ANQGSEA come from the germline V gene. The CDR3 DNA is TGCAGCCCTACAATAGGGGGGTACAATGAGCAGTTCTTC. Protein: CSPTIGGYNEQFF.

The genes are TRBV9 and TRBJ2-3; D is perhaps TRBD1 or TRBD2 (5 bases each). This CDR3 is built from 17 residues. Germline loops: CDR1 SGDLS, CDR2 YYNGEE. With 4 bases removed from V and 2 bases from J, the gap between germline ends came to 20 bases. DNA for the CDR3: TGTGCCAGCAGCCTTAGAGGGGACCCTTACTCCACAGATACGCAGTATTTT. Translating it yields CASSLRGDPYSTDTQYF.

This clone was seen once. The V gene is TRBV11-1, the J gene TRBJ1-1; the D gene is possibly TRBD1 (6 bases). V lost 2 bases and J 1 base, leaving 11 bases between the germline ends. CDR1 and CDR2 (germline): SGHAT, FQDESV (reference sequence). This CDR3 has 15 residues. Here the CDR3 reads CASSLRGHQNTEAFF. CDR3 DNA: TGTGCCAGCAGCTTAAGGGGACACCAGAACACTGAAGCTTTCTTT.

The chain has TRBV7-2 and TRBJ2-1, with TRBD1 matching 10 bases. The CDR3 covers 16 residues. V gave up 3 bases and J gave up 6 bases; unmatched junction bases: 8. The germline V gene has CDR1 SGHTA and CDR2 FQGNSA. The CDR3 loop is CASSFAPGQGFNEQFF. CDR3 nucleotide sequence: TGTGCCAGCAGCTTCGCACCGGGACAGGGGTTCAATGAGCAGTTCTTC.

V gene TRBV6-6 combines with J gene TRBJ1-5; 11 bases are shared with TRBD1. Germline V lookup: CDR1 MNHNY, CDR2 SVGAGI (reference sequence). V shed 6 bases and J 5 bases; nucleotides not matched to a gene: 3. This CDR3 is built from 14 residues. The CDR3 reads CASSWTGGDQPQHF. The DNA for the CDR3 is TGTGCCAGCAGCTGGACAGGGGGCGATCAGCCCCAGCATTTT.

The rearrangement joins TRBV7-9 to TRBJ2-2; D gene unclear. The CDR3 extends over 13 amino acids. Between the trimmed V and J ends, which lost 2 bases and 7 bases, there was a span of 8 bases. Germline V gene lookup returns CDR1 SEHNR and CDR2 FQNEAQ (reference sequence). CDR3: CASSLMIGGELFF. The CDR3 DNA follows: TGTGCCAGCAGCTTAATGATAGGCGGGGAGCTGTTTTTT.

The gene calls are TRBV4-3 and TRBJ2-1; 12 nucleotides align to TRBD2. Germline loops: CDR1 LGHNA, CDR2 YSLEER. CDR3 length equals 15 residues. After removal of 4 bases from V and 4 bases from J, the junction contained 2 bases not matched to a gene. The CDR3 sequence: CASSRGLAGYNEQFF. The CDR3 DNA is TGCGCCAGCAGCCGCGGACTAGCGGGATACAATGAGCAGTTCTTC.

This chain uses TRBV4-2 with TRBJ2-6, with TRBD1 matching 9 bases. The junction had 4 bases not matched to a gene; V was cut back by 0 bases and J by 4 bases. Looked up from germline, CDR1 is LGHNA and CDR2 is YNFKEQ. The CDR3 extends over 17 amino acids. CDR3 protein: CASSQEGQGLGANVLTF. CDR3 coding DNA: TGTGCCAGCAGCCAAGAGGGACAGGGATTGGGGGCCAACGTCCTGACTTTC.

With respect to this clone: Additional DNA sequences in this sample encode the identical CDR3. This chain links TRBV25-1 with TRBJ1-2; D gene unclear. V lost 2 bases to trimming and J lost 5 bases, with 3 bases between them. The germline V gene has CDR1 MGHDK and CDR2 SYGVNS. The CDR3 covers 11 residues. This CDR3 reads CASSEAYGYTF. The CDR3 DNA is TGTGCCAGCAGTGAAGCTTATGGCTACACCTTC.

CDR3 region: CATSRGQTISYEQYF. The DNA of the CDR3 is TGTGCCACCAGCAGAGGACAGACGATCTCCTACGAGCAGTACTTC. This chain joins TRBV15 and TRBJ2-7, with a tentative D call TRBD1 (5 bases). V was shortened by 1 base and J by 0 bases, with 10 bases between the two germline ends. Germline CDR1 reads LNHNV; CDR2 reads YYDKDF (reference sequence). This CDR3 comprises 15 residues.

This clone has more than one count but fewer than ten. The chain links TRBV7-9 to TRBJ2-1; 7 bases are shared with TRBD1. J gave up 6 bases and V 2 bases, and 1 base lay outside the gene matches. The CDR3 length is 13 residues. Germline lookup yields CDR1 SEHNR and CDR2 FQNEAQ (reference sequence). The CDR3 loop is CASSLWDSNEQFF. CDR3 in DNA: TGTGCCAGCAGCTTATGGGACAGCAATGAGCAGTTCTTC.

A few counts support this clone. This rearrangement joins TRBV7-2 to TRBJ1-4; D may be TRBD1 (6 bases). CDR1 SGHTA and CDR2 FQGNSA come from the germline V gene. This CDR3 has 16 amino acids. V lost 4 bases to trimming and J lost 5 bases, with 17 bases between them. The CDR3, as DNA: TGTGCCAGCAGCTACATAACAGGGAGTCGGAATGAAAAACTGTTTTTT. Protein product: CASSYITGSRNEKLFF.

The chain has TRBV7-2 and TRBJ1-2, with D perhaps TRBD1 (6 bases). There are 15 residues in the CDR3. V lost 6 bases and J 2 bases, leaving 16 bases between the germline ends. CDR1 is SGHTA, CDR2 FQGNSA, per germline. The CDR3 loop is CASRARTAINYGYTF. CDR3 sequence (DNA): TGTGCCAGCAGGGCCAGGACAGCTATAAACTATGGCTACACCTTC. Based on the CDR3 plus reference TRBV7-2 and TRBJ1-2, the full variable domain is GAGVSQSPSNKVTEKGKDVELRCDPISGHTALYWYRQSLGQGLEFLIYFQGNSAPDKSGLPSDRFSAERTGGSVSTLTIQRTQQEDSAVYLCASRARTAINYGYTFGSGTRLTVV.

This clone has just a few counts. J is TRBJ1-3 and V is TRBV9; D is unclear. Trimming pared 0 bases from V and 0 bases from J, leaving 7 bases between. The CDR3 has 15 residues. Germline CDR1 is SGDLS and CDR2 is YYNGEE. CDR3 nucleotide sequence: TGTGCCAGCAGCGTAGAAGAGGGCTCTGGAAACACCATATATTTT. This gives the protein CASSVEEGSGNTIYF. The full variable domain, completed using reference TRBV9 and TRBJ1-3, is DSGVTQTPKHLITATGQRVTLRCSPRSGDLSVYWYQQSLDQGLQFLIQYYNGEERAKGNILERFSAQQFPDLHSELNLSSLELGDSALYFCASSVEEGSGNTIYFGEGSWLTVV.

This clone showed up just a few times. This chain uses TRBV5-1 with TRBJ2-5, with 7 bases lining up with TRBD2. The CDR3 is 14 amino acids. CDR1 and CDR2 from the germline V gene are SGHRS and YFSETQ. The ends lost 4 bases at V and 2 bases at J; junction bases unmatched: 5. DNA for the CDR3: TGCGCCAGCAGCGCCGGGGGGATTCAAGAGACCCAGTACTTC. Translation: CASSAGGIQETQYF.

The chain couples TRBV6-5 to TRBJ1-2; 8 bases are a match to TRBD1. The CDR3 covers 14 residues. V gave up 5 bases and J gave up 4 bases; unmatched junction bases: 6. Germline lookup yields CDR1 MNHEY and CDR2 SVGAGI. The CDR3 loop reads CASSLRQGFYGYTF. The CDR3 DNA is TGTGCCAGCAGTCTTCGACAGGGGTTCTATGGCTACACCTTC.